The following is a T cell receptor (beta chain) sequence with its context. Its antigen remains unidentified. The sample contains more than one DNA sequence encoding this CDR3. Genomic DNA from each subset was divided evenly over several immunoSEQ plates. Assay: immunoSEQ multiplex PCR; the TCRdb copy retains only in-frame clones and omits some. This repertoire shows about 2.1 million clones, 80% to 95% found once; its top ten account for about 1.7%. This entry comes from a study of shared clonotypes between healthy human individuals. Turning to the study itself: Three plates each covered CD4 naive and memory; CD8 naive two, CD8 memory one. Whole-study findings and limits: Naive CD4 clonotypes overlapped across a handful of donors at roughly 5%.

The CDR3 has 15 amino acids. V lost 5 bases, J lost 1 base, and 5 bases stayed unmatched. Germline V gene sequence: CDR1 SGHTA, CDR2 FQGNSA. CD45RO-negative CD8 cells positively selected for CCR7 made up the naive population, which excluded terminally differentiated effector memory CD45RA+ cells. The rearrangement links TRBV7-2 to TRBJ2-7; the match to TRBD2 covers 10 bases. This receptor was identified in a young man in good health. Some clones in this sample may be carry-over from other donors' samples. Sequenced material: naive CD8+ T cells from PBMCs. The CDR3: CASSSGLAASYEQYF. As DNA, the CDR3 is TGTGCCAGCAGCAGTGGACTAGCGGCGTCCTACGAGCAGTACTTC.